This T cell receptor (beta chain) emerged from a study of blood T cell repertoires in COVID-19. Study summary: The United States, Italy and Spain were the sources of the acute and convalescent COVID-19 samples.

Under the authors' procedure: How many nucleated cells were present was estimated from reference gene primer amplification. Data came from immunoSEQ multiplex PCR; TCRdb stores just in-frame clones and leaves some out. The DNA was the basis for D and trimming; V, J and clone size are from that table. In the table there are about 230,000 clones, approximately 88% of which are singletons. CDR3 length: 13 residues. V was clipped by 5 bases and J by 1 base, with 8 bases between them. Sequencing input: peripheral blood. The TCR comes from a man aged 35 to 55 with acute or convalescent COVID-19. This rearrangement joins TRBV12-3 or TRBV12-4 to TRBJ1-1, with D unresolved. CDR3 in DNA: TGTGCCAGCAGTCATACTCCGAACACTGAAGCTTTCTTT. Its translation: CASSHTPNTEAFF.